This T cell receptor (beta chain) was profiled in a study of patients and donors after allogeneic stem cell transplantation (dated by TCRdb to about 2020). For this clonotype: It has no known antigen specificity. No base quality information exists; no much larger clone differs at one position.

Receptor amplification or capture employed RT-PCR. The reads were generated on a NextSeq 550. The raw public reads went through TCRdb reprocessing: fastp at Q25, MiXCR clone calling, in-frame beta chains kept. Rows merge per CDR3 protein into single entries with the most common DNA and genes. The sample records about 960,000 distinct CDR3 sequences, 15% to 20% of which are singletons. The leading ten clones occupy 6% of the sample. CDR1 and CDR2 (LGHDT, YNNKEL) derive from the germline V gene (reference sequence). Ends trimmed: V by 0 bases, J by 4 bases; bases unmatched to a gene: 14. Counted from cysteine to phenylalanine, this CDR3 has 18 amino acids. The sequence is cut down to CDR3 DNA, 54 bases in frame from base 1.

The specimen sequenced was blood, either unsorted or a sorted T cell fraction (not recorded which). The V gene is TRBV3-1 and the J gene is TRBJ1-2, with 7 bases aligning to TRBD1. This TCR was sampled from a human donor who was either an allogeneic HSCT recipient or a stem cell or donor lymphocyte infusion donor (not recorded which). It is not recorded whose cells these are; they may come from a transplant donor. The nucleotides are TGTGCCAGCAGCCAAGATTCCGACAGGGTCGCCCGCGGCTATGGCTACACCTTC. This sequence encodes CASSQDSDRVARGYGYTF.